This TCR beta chain was recorded in a study of blood T cells in healthy people across ages. Germline loops: CDR1 DFQATT, CDR2 SNEGSKA (reference sequence). The V segment lost 4 bases and the J segment 2 bases; nucleotides outside the gene matches: 10. The CDR3 contains 16 residues. Through a sample-barcoded 5' primer and a J-beta primer mix, a second PCR was run for roughly 7 to 12 cycles. TCRdb re-analysed the 5' RACE reads in MiXCR, keeping a single row per CDR3 protein. The sample lists some 710,000 distinct CDR3 sequences, over 20% occurring once. Sequencing was carried out using blood. The clonotype originates from a man in his 70s in good health. The V call is TRBV20-1, the J call TRBJ2-3, with 9 nucleotides matching TRBD2. Here the CDR3 reads CSAKDPREGPTDTQYF. CDR3 sequence (DNA): TGCAGTGCTAAGGATCCGCGGGAGGGCCCCACAGATACGCAGTATTTT.